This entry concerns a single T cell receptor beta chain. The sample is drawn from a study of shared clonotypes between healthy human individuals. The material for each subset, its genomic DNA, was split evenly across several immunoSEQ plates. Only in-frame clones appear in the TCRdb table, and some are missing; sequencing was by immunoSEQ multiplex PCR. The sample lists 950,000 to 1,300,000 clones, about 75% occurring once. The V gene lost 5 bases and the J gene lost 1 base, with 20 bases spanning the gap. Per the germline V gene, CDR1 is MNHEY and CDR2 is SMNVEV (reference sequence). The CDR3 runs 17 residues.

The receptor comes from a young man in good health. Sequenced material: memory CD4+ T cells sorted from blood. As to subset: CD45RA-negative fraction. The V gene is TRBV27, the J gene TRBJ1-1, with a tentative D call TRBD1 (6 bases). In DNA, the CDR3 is TGTGCCAGCAGTCCCTACAAATTTGGACAGCGGAACACTGAAGCTTTCTTT. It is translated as CASSPYKFGQRNTEAFF.